The T cell receptor beta chain under discussion was sequenced for a study of blood T cell repertoires in COVID-19. The ends were cut back, 0 bases at V and 4 bases at J, with 10 bases in the middle. The CDR3 runs to 14 residues. CDR1 and CDR2 (germline): SGHDT, YYEEEE. Everyone who took part was 18 to 89 years old, and they came from about two dozen US areas. Generated by immunoSEQ multiplex PCR, the TCRdb table keeps only in-frame clones and is missing some. The table includes 200,000 to 250,000 clones, around 82% detected once. This receptor was taken from a man aged 30-40 years with acute COVID-19. The source material was PBMCs or T cells enriched from blood (not recorded which). The V call is TRBV5-6, the J call TRBJ1-1, with D possibly being TRBD1 (5 bases). CDR3 sequence: CASSLDGRGTEAFF. For the CDR3, the DNA is TGTGCCAGCAGCTTGGACGGGAGGGGCACTGAAGCTTTCTTT.